This T cell receptor beta chain comes out of a study of early T cells in non-severe SARS-CoV-2 infection. CDR3 length: 14 amino acids. The V gene's germline CDR1 is LGHDT and CDR2 YNNKEL (reference sequence). V gave up 4 bases and J gave up 4 bases, with 13 bases separating them. Each CDR3 protein is one row after TCRdb ran MiXCR on the 5' RACE reads. The sample lists approximately 81,000 distinct CDR3 sequences, about 14% seen once, with roughly 3.1% in the top ten. In its sample, this clonotype was seen a few times. Sequenced: whole blood. This chain joins TRBV3-1 and TRBJ1-1; D unresolved. The TCR comes from an adult who was a healthcare worker with PCR-confirmed SARS-CoV-2 infection or an uninfected control (not recorded which). The chain's CDR3 is CASSPLGLVTEAFF. The DNA for the CDR3 is TGTGCCAGCAGCCCGCTAGGGCTAGTCACTGAAGCTTTCTTT.